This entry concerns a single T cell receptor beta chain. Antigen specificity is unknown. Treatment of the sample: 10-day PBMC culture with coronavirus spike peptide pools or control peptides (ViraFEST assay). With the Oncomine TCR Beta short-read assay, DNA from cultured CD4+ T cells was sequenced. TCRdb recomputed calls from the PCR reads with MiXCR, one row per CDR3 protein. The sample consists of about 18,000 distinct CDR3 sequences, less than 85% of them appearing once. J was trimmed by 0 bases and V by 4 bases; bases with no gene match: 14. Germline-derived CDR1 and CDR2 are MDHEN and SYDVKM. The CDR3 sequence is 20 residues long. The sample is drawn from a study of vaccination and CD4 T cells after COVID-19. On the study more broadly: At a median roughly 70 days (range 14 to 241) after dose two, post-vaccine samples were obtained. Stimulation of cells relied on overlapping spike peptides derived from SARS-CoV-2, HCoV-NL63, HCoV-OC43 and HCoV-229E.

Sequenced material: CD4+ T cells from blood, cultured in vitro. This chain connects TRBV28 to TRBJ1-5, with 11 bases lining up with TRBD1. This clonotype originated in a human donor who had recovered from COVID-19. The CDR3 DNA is TGTGCCAGCAGTTATCGCCAGCGGGACAGGGGGGTCTATAGCAATCAGCCCCAGCATTTT. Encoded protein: CASSYRQRDRGVYSNQPQHF.